This T cell receptor beta chain was recovered during a study of blood T cell repertoires in COVID-19. Study background: Sites in the United States, Italy and Spain provided acute and convalescent COVID-19 samples.

Germline V gives CDR1 SQVTM, CDR2 ANQGSEA. J gave up 5 bases and V 5 bases, and 9 bases lay outside the gene matches. This CDR3 spans 14 amino acids. Living in 24 US areas, the participants were between about 18 and 100 years of age. Shortly before study entry, within 2 weeks, exposed participants had met a COVID-19 case. Original processing notes: Reference gene primer amplification yielded estimated nucleated cell counts. Profiled with immunoSEQ multiplex PCR; TCRdb holds only in-frame clones, not every one. V, J and clone size are those of that table, while D and trimming were read from the DNA. Of about 350,000 clones in the sample, more than 70% were seen once.

The chain is built from TRBV29-1 and TRBJ2-3; TRBD2 matches 8 bases. This receptor was identified in a young woman who had been exposed to COVID-19. Sample: PBMCs or T cells enriched from blood (not recorded which). The CDR3 spells CSVPSGGREDTQYF. The CDR3 coding sequence is TGCAGCGTTCCGTCGGGGGGGCGCGAAGATACGCAGTATTTT.